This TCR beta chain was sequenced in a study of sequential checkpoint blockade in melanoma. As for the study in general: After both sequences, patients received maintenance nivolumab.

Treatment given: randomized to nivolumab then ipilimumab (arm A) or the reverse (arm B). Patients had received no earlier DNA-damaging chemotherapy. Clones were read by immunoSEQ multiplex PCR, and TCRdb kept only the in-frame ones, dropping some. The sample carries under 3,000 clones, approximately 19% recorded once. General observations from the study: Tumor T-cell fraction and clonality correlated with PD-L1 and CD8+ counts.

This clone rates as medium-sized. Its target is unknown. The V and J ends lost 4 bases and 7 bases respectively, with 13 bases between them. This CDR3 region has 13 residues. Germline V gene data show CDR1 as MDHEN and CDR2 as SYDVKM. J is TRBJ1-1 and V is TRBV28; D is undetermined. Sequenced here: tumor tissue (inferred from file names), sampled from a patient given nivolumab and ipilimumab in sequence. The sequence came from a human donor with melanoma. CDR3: CASSYTPLGEAFF. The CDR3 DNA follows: TGTGCCAGCAGTTACACTCCACTGGGTGAAGCTTTCTTT.